The present T cell receptor (beta chain) was sequenced within a study of cytomegalovirus exposure and HLA in healthy donors. Broader study findings: Cytomegalovirus-associated TCR beta chains were listed, numbering around 150.

The CDR3 is 14 amino acids. V shed 0 bases and J 2 bases; nucleotides not matched to a gene: 0. Germline V gene data show CDR1 as SGHTA and CDR2 as FQGNSA. In its sample, this clone was seen a few times. What it binds is unknown. Other DNA sequences within the sample encode an identical CDR3. Primers: 60 Vbeta forward and 13 Jbeta reverse. Clones were read by immunoSEQ multiplex PCR, and TCRdb kept only the in-frame ones, dropping some. The data contain some 190,000 clones, roughly four fifths of them singletons. Sequences were obtained from PBMCs. This receptor was identified in a woman in her thirties in good health and CMV-seropositive. The gene calls are TRBV7-2 and TRBJ2-5, with 7 nucleotides matching TRBD2. CDR3 nucleotides: TGTGCCAGCAGCTTAGCGGGAGGGCAAGAGACCCAGTACTTC. Protein: CASSLAGGQETQYF.